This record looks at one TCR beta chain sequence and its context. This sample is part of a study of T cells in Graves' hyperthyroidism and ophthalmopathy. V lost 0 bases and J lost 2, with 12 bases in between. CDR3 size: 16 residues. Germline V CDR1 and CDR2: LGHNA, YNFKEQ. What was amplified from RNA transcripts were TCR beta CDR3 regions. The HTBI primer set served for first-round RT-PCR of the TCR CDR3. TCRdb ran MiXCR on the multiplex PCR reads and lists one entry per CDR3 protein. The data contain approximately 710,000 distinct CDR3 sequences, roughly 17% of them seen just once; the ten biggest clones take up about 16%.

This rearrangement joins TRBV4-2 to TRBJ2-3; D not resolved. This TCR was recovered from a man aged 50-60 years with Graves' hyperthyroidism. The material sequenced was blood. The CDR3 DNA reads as TGTGCCAGCAGCCAAGATATGCTTTTACCCACAGATACGCAGTATTTT. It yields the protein CASSQDMLLPTDTQYF.